This record looks at one T cell receptor beta chain sequence and its context. Its target is unknown. This record comes from a study of OX40 agonist ivuxolimab in advanced cancers. Study-level findings and limits: Expanded clones were, on average, more numerous in CD8+ T cells than in CD4+.

Germline V gene sequence: CDR1 SGHDT, CDR2 YYEEEE. This CDR3 has 12 amino acids. V was trimmed by 4 bases and J by 6 bases, leaving 11 bases between them. Assay used: immunoSEQ multiplex PCR; TCRdb lists only in-frame clones, some missing. Among approximately 90,000 clones, roughly nine tenths were seen once, and the ten largest hold roughly 8.9%. V usage is TRBV5-6 and J usage is TRBJ2-7, with D uncertain. Source: CD4+ or CD8+ T cells sorted from blood, taken in a trial of the OX40 agonist ivuxolimab. This TCR came from an adult with an advanced solid tumor such as melanoma, head and neck, liver or kidney cancer. DNA of the CDR3: TGTGCCAGCAGCGCTTTTGACCCCGAGCAGTACTTC. This gives the protein CASSAFDPEQYF.